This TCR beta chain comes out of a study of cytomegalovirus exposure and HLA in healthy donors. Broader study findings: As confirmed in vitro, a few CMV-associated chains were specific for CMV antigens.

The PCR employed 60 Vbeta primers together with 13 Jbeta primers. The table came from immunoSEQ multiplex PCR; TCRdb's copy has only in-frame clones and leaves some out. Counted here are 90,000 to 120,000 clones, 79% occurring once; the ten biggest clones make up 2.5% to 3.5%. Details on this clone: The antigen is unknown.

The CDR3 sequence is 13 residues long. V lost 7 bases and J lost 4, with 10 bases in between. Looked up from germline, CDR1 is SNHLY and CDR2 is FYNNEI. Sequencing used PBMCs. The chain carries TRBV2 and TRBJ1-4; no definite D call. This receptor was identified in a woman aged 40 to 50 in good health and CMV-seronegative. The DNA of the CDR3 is TGTGCCAGCAACCCAGAAGTTAATGAAAAACTGTTTTTT. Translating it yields CASNPEVNEKLFF.